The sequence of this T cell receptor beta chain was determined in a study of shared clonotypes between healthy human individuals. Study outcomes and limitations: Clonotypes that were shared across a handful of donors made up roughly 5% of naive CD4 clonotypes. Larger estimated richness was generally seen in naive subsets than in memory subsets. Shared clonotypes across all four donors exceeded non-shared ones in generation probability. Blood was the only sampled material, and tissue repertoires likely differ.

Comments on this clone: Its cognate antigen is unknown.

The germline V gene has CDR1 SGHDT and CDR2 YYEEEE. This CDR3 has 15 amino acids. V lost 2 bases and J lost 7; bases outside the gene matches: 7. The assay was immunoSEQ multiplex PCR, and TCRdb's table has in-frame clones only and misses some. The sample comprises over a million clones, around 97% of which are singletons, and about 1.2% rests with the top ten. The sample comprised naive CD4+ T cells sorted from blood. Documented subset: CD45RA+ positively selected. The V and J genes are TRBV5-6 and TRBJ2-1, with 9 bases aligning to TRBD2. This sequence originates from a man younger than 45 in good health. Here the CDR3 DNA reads TGTGCCAGCAGCTTTAGCGGGAGCCCTCGGAATGAGCAGTTCTTC. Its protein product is CASSFSGSPRNEQFF.